A selection of T cell receptor beta chains follows, all from one sample in a study of CD8+ T cells in alopecia areata. Using immunoSEQ multiplex PCR, the repertoire was profiled, and TCRdb retains in-frame clones only, with some absent. The sample comprises approximately 170,000 clones, about three fifths of which are singletons, and roughly 0.71% rests with the top ten. The sequences come from CD4+ T cells sorted from blood, collected at week 4, from a patient treated with tofacitinib. The origin of the receptors is a human donor with alopecia areata. The CDR3 runs from the conserved cysteine through the conserved F or W. The D gene is left open where the match is weak. Some rows mark clone size as missing; the rest say once, few, many or name a class of expanded clone.

V gene,clone size,D gene,CDR3 length,J gene,CDR3 DNA,CDR3 protein
TRBV11-2,once,-,14,TRBJ2-2,TGTGCCAGCAGCTTGGACTACCTCGGCGGGGAGCTGTTTTTT,CASSLDYLGGELFF
TRBV5-1,-,TRBD2,16,TRBJ2-7,TGCGCCAGCAGCCGTGGACTAGCGGATAGCTCCTACGAGCAGTACTTC,CASSRGLADSSYEQYF
TRBV29-1,few,TRBD1,13,TRBJ2-7,TGCAGCGTTGTTCGGGACAGGGGCTACGAGCAGTACTTC,CSVVRDRGYEQYF
TRBV29-1,few,-,13,TRBJ2-1,TGCAGCGTTGAAGATCCCAGGTACAATGAGCAGTTCTTC,CSVEDPRYNEQFF
TRBV2,-,TRBD1,15,TRBJ1-5,TGTGCCAGCAGTGAGGAAGGGGGCTTCCGGCAGCCCCAGCATTTT,CASSEEGGFRQPQHF
TRBV19,-,TRBD1,15,TRBJ1-2,TGTGCCAGTAGCCTCCCGGGACAGGGGGACTATGGCTACACCTTC,CASSLPGQGDYGYTF
TRBV30,-,-,10,TRBJ2-5,TGTGCCTGGAAGAGTGAGACCCAGTACTTC,CAWKSETQYF
TRBV30,-,-,14,TRBJ1-1,TGTGCCTGGAGTTATCCGCCCATGAACACTGAAGCTTTCTTT,CAWSYPPMNTEAFF
TRBV5-1,-,TRBD1,13,TRBJ1-1,TGCGCCAGCAGCCAACTCCCGGGACAGGAAGCTTTCTTT,CASSQLPGQEAFF
TRBV5-1,-,-,14,TRBJ1-2,TGCGCCAGCAGCCCTCGGACAGTAAAGGATGGCTACACCTTC,CASSPRTVKDGYTF
TRBV7-2,few,TRBD1,15,TRBJ1-1,TGTGCCAGCAGCCCAGGGACAGGGGCGAGGACTGAAGCTTTCTTT,CASSPGTGARTEAFF